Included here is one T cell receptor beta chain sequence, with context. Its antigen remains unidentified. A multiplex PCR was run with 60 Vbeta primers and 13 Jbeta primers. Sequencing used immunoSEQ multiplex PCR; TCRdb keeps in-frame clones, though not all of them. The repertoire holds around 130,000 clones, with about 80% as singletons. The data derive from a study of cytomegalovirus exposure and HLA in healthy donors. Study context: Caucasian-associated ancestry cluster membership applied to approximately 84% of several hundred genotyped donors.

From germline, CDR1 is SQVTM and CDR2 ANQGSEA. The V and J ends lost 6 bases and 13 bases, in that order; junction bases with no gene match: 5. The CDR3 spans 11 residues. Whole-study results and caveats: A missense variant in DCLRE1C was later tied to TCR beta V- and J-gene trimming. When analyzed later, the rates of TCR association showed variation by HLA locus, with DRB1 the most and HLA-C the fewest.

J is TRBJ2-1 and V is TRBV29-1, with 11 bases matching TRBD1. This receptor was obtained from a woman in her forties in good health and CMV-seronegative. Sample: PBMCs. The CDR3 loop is CSVPDRGHQFF. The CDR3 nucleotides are TGCAGCGTACCGGACAGGGGGCATCAGTTCTTC.